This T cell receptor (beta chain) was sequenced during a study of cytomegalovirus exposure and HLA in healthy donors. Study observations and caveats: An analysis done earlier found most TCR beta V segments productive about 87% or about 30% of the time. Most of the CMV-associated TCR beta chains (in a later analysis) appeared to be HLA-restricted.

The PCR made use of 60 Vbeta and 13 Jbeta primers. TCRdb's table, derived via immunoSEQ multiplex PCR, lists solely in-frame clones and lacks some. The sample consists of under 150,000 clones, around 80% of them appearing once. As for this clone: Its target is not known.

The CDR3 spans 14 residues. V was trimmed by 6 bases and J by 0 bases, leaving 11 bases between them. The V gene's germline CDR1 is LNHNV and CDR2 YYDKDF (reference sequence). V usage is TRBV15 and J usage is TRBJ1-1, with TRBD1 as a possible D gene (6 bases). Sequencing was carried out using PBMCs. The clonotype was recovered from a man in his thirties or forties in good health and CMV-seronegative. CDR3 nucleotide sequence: TGTGCCACCAGTAAGACAGGCATGAACACTGAAGCTTTCTTT. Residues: CATSKTGMNTEAFF.